What follows are 5 T cell receptor beta chains derived from one specimen sequenced in a study of breast tumors, draining lymph nodes, adjacent tissues (dated by TCRdb to the mid-2010s). The axillary draining lymph nodes of breast cancer patients were the source of the lymph node samples. The method was multiplex PCR. For sequencing, an Illumina HiSeq 2000 was employed. TCRdb reran the public reads through fastp at Q25 and MiXCR, keeping productive beta chains. Rows matching on CDR3 protein sequence are summarized as one entry with the most common DNA and genes. The table for this sample lists about 130,000 distinct CDR3 sequences; 15% to 20% of them were counted only once. The leading ten clones occupy over 3% of the sample. Input material: axillary lymph node tissue. These receptor sequences come from a female donor with breast cancer. Some clones in this sample may be carry-over from other donors' samples.

There are many counts of this clonotype. V is TRBV4-1 and J is TRBJ1-5; the D is unclear. The CDR3 is 14 residues long. V lost 0 bases, J lost 1 base, and 4 bases lay in between. Germline V gives CDR1 MGHRA, CDR2 YSYEKL. This CDR3 is CASSQDWSNQPQHF. The CDR3 region has the DNA TGCGCCAGCAGCCAAGATTGGAGCAATCAGCCCCAGCATTTT.

This clonotype has ten or more counts. The chain is built from TRBV6-6 and TRBJ2-5; D is uncertain. The CDR3 spans 13 residues. Germline V CDR1 and CDR2: MNHNY, SVGAGI (reference sequence). Deletions cut 7 bases from V and 5 bases from J, with 14 bases between. The CDR3 loop is CASTLTLTETQYF. The CDR3 DNA sequence: TGTGCCAGCACCCTCACACTGACCGAGACCCAGTACTTC.

This clonotype was observed at least ten times. The chain carries TRBV5-5 and TRBJ2-7, with TRBD2 identical over 8 bases. CDR1 is SGHKS, CDR2 YYEKEE, per germline (reference sequence). The CDR3 loop spans 18 amino acids. J was trimmed by 3 bases and V by 0 bases; bases with no gene match: 14. The CDR3 sequence is CASSLGRTSNPSYYEQYF. The CDR3 region has the DNA TGTGCCAGCAGCTTGGGTAGGACTAGCAACCCATCCTACTACGAGCAGTACTTC.

This clonotype was observed many times. The chain has TRBV30 and TRBJ2-5, with D maybe TRBD1 (6 bases). This CDR3 contains 13 residues. Germline V gives CDR1 GTSNPN, CDR2 SVGIG (reference sequence). Trimming removed 2 bases at V and 5 bases at J, with 12 bases between. The CDR3 loop reads CAWSTRGGETQYF. The CDR3 DNA is TGTGCCTGGAGTACCAGGGGCGGGGAGACCCAGTACTTC. Drawing the rest from reference TRBV30 and TRBJ2-5, the complete variable domain is SQTIHQWPATLVQPVGSPLSLECTVEGTSNPNLYWYRQAAGRGLQLLFYSVGIGQISSEVPQNLSASRPQDRQFILSSKKLLLSDSGFYLCAWSTRGGETQYFGPGTRLLVL.

The chain links TRBV27 to TRBJ1-4; 10 bases fit TRBD1. The CDR3 totals 15 residues. V trimming: 4 bases; J trimming: 7 bases; junction bases outside the gene matches: 6. Germline values: CDR1 MNHEY, CDR2 SMNVEV (reference sequence). The CDR3 loop is CASSWGRTGGEKLFF. In DNA, the CDR3 is TGTGCCAGCAGTTGGGGCCGGACAGGGGGTGAAAAACTGTTTTTT.